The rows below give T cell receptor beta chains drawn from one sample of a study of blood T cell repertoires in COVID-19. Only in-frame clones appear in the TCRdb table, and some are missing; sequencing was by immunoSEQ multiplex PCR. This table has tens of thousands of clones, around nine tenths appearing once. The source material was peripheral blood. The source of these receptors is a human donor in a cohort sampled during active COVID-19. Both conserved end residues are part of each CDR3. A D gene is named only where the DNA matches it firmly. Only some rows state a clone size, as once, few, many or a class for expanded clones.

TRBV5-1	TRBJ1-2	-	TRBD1	CASSLGAGGSYGYTF	TGCGCCAGCAGCTTGGGGGCAGGGGGCAGTTATGGCTACACCTTC
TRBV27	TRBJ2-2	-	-	CASRRQGTGELFF	TGTGCCAGCAGGCGACAAGGCACCGGGGAGCTGTTTTTT
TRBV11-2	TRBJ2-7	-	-	CASSLGYGSYEQYF	TGTGCCAGCAGCTTAGGGTACGGTAGTTACGAGCAGTACTTC
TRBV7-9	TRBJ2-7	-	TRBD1	CASSLPSTGGSGEQYF	TGTGCCAGCAGCTTACCCTCTACAGGGGGCAGTGGCGAGCAGTACTTC
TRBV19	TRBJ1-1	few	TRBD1	CASTPGQGITEAFF	TGTGCCAGTACCCCGGGACAGGGTATTACTGAAGCTTTCTTT
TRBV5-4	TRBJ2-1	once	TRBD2	CASRSAGGTYNEQFF	TGTGCCAGCAGGTCGGCGGGGGGCACCTACAATGAGCAGTTCTTC
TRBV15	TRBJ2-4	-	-	CATSTAQGFGKAKNIQYF	TGTGCCACCAGCACCGCGCAGGGGTTTGGGAAGGCCAAAAACATTCAGTACTTC
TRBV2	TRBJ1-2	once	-	CASRYSRGYTF	TGTGCCAGCAGGTATTCCAGAGGCTACACCTTC
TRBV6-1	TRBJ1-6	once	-	CASSEQSPLHF	TGTGCCAGCAGTGAACAATCACCCCTCCACTTT
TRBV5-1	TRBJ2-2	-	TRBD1	CASSTSGTGLTGELFF	TGCGCCAGCAGCACGTCCGGGACAGGGTTAACCGGGGAGCTGTTTTTT
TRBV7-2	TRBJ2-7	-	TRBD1	CASSFFGTGWSYEQYF	TGTGCCAGCAGCTTCTTCGGGACAGGGTGGTCCTACGAGCAGTACTTC